These 31 T cell receptor beta chains came from one sample sequenced in a study of regulatory T cells in long-lasting Graves disease. HTBI primers from iRepertoire and Arm-PCR of CDR3 regions yielded the TCR beta libraries. TCRdb re-analysed the multiplex PCR reads in MiXCR, keeping a single row per CDR3 protein. The top ten clones hold about 11% of a sample with 550,000 to 600,000 distinct CDR3 sequences, 16% of them seen once. Regarding time point: newly diagnosed GD, antithyroid drugs for less than 3 months. From PBMCs, RNA was extracted and then used to make the TCR library. These data were likewise used in another study, on T cells in Graves' hyperthyroidism and ophthalmopathy.

Here the sequenced sample was peripheral blood mononuclear cells (PBMCs), taken at new diagnosis, from a patient treated with antithyroid drugs. These receptors were obtained from a man younger than 30 with Graves disease.

This chain joins TRBV15 and TRBJ2-5, with a weak D call TRBD2 (5 bases). This CDR3 has 18 amino acids. The V end was cut by 4 bases, the J end by 4 bases, with 25 bases between. Germline V gene lookup returns CDR1 LNHNV and CDR2 YYDKDF (reference sequence). The CDR3 nucleotides read TGTGCCACCAGCACGGGCGGGCTCCGCAAAGCCAACAGAGAGACCCAGTACTTC. It yields the protein CATSTGGLRKANRETQYF.

The chain's CDR3 is CASSPRTSGSFEQYF. CDR3 DNA: TGTGCCAGCAGCCCGCGGACTAGCGGGAGCTTCGAGCAGTACTTC. The V call is TRBV7-9, the J call TRBJ2-7; TRBD2 matches 13 bases. The ends lost 5 bases at V and 6 bases at J; junction bases unmatched: 7. This CDR3 contains 15 residues. Germline V gene lookup returns CDR1 SEHNR and CDR2 FQNEAQ (reference sequence).

This clonotype was observed at least ten times. The V and J genes are TRBV3-1 and TRBJ2-7; D gene uncertain. Germline CDR1 and CDR2: LGHDT and YNNKEL (reference sequence). The CDR3 is made up of 13 amino acids. The CDR3 region has the DNA TGTGCTATCCGGCGGCTGGAATCGTACGAGCAGTACTTC. Protein product: CAIRRLESYEQYF.

This clonotype has a handful of counts. This rearrangement joins TRBV6-1 to TRBJ2-1; 15 nucleotides line up with TRBD2. Germline CDR1 and CDR2: MNHNS and SASEGT. V lost 6 bases and J lost 4; bases outside the gene matches: 4. The CDR3 totals 16 residues. The DNA of the CDR3 is TGTGCCAGCAGGGGACTAGCGGGAGGTATATACAATGAGCAGTTCTTC. It translates to CASRGLAGGIYNEQFF.

This clonotype was recorded many times. The CDR3 protein is CASSYTRDRYGYTF. CDR3 coding DNA: TGTGCCAGCAGCTATACGAGGGATCGCTATGGCTACACCTTC. This chain uses TRBV7-9 with TRBJ1-2; D uncertain. The CDR3 covers 14 residues. CDR1 SEHNR and CDR2 FQNEAQ come from the germline V gene (reference sequence). V lost 4 bases and J lost 4, with 13 bases in between.

This chain uses TRBV14 with TRBJ1-2, with D unresolved. Germline values: CDR1 SGHDN, CDR2 FVKESK. The CDR3 length is 13 residues. V was clipped by 2 bases and J by 7 bases, with 11 bases between them. The CDR3 is CASSQLGSGGYTF. The CDR3 DNA reads TGTGCCAGCAGCCAACTTGGGTCGGGTGGCTACACCTTC.

The chain is built from TRBV4-1 and TRBJ2-1; TRBD1 aligns across 7 bases. CDR3 length: 15 amino acids. With 3 bases clipped from V and 9 bases from J, the junction kept 11 bases outside the gene matches. Germline values: CDR1 MGHRA, CDR2 YSYEKL. The CDR3 region has the DNA TGCGCCAGCAGCCACACGCCACAGGGGATTGGTGAGCAGTTCTTC. Amino acids: CASSHTPQGIGEQFF.

This clonotype was counted at least ten times. The chain employs TRBV11-2 and TRBJ2-1; possible D gene TRBD2, 6 bases. CDR1 is SGHAT and CDR2 is FQNNGV in the germline V gene. CDR3 length equals 15 residues. V was clipped by 5 bases and J by 8 bases, with 19 bases between them. The CDR3 loop is CASSPLSGSADEQFF. CDR3 DNA sequence: TGTGCCAGCAGCCCGCTTAGCGGCTCGGCCGATGAGCAGTTCTTC.

This sequence joins TRBV10-3 and TRBJ1-2; the match to TRBD1 covers 7 bases. This CDR3 contains 16 residues. From germline, CDR1 is ENHRY and CDR2 SYGVKD. V shed 0 bases, J shed 3 bases, and the junction held 7 bases outside the gene matches. CDR3 DNA sequence: TGTGCCATCAGTGAGTCGACGACAGGGATGGACTATGGCTACACCTTC. This codes for CAISESTTGMDYGYTF.

As to this clonotype: A read error is possible here, since a much larger clone lies one base away. The rearrangement uses TRBV28 and TRBJ2-1, with 7 nucleotides matching TRBD2. Germline V lookup: CDR1 MDHEN, CDR2 SYDVKM. CDR3 length equals 17 residues. The CDR3 loop is CASSFLTGGRAYSEQFF. The CDR3 DNA sequence: TGTGCCAGCAGTTTTTTGACCGGAGGGAGGGCCTACAGTGAGCAGTTCTTC.

The chain carries TRBV27 and TRBJ2-7, with D possibly TRBD2 on 5 matching bases. The germline V and J ends were trimmed by 6 bases and 5 bases, with 20 bases remaining between them. The CDR3 contains 15 residues. Germline V CDR1 and CDR2: MNHEY, SMNVEV (reference sequence). CDR3 amino acids: CASSGRTPAFNEQYF. Here the CDR3 DNA reads TGTGCCAGCAGCGGCCGGACTCCAGCTTTTAACGAGCAGTACTTC.

This rearrangement joins TRBV20-1 to TRBJ1-5; 7 bases are a match to TRBD1. V dropped 6 bases and J dropped 5; count of bases not matched to a gene: 7. CDR1 is DFQATT and CDR2 is SNEGSKA in the germline V gene (reference sequence). The CDR3 totals 13 residues. CDR3 amino acids: CSASRGEDQPQHF. The CDR3 DNA sequence: TGCAGTGCCAGCAGGGGGGAGGATCAGCCCCAGCATTTT.

This clonotype was seen many times. The genes are TRBV7-2 and TRBJ2-7; 8 bases map to TRBD2. Germline lookup yields CDR1 SGHTA and CDR2 FQGNSA. CDR3 length equals 16 residues. V was pared by 5 bases and J by 0 bases, with 9 bases of the junction left unmatched. The chain's CDR3 is CASSPEGGRTSYEQYF. The CDR3 region has the DNA TGTGCCAGCAGCCCCGAGGGCGGGAGGACCTCCTACGAGCAGTACTTC. Variable domain in full (rest from reference TRBV7-2 and TRBJ2-7): GAGVSQSPSNKVTEKGKDVELRCDPISGHTALYWYRQSLGQGLEFLIYFQGNSAPDKSGLPSDRFSAERTGGSVSTLTIQRTQQEDSAVYLCASSPEGGRTSYEQYFGPGTRLTVT.

This clonotype was recorded many times. The chain couples TRBV20-1 to TRBJ1-2, with D maybe TRBD1 (6 bases). The germline V and J ends were trimmed by 6 bases and 5 bases, with 13 bases remaining between them. The V gene's germline CDR1 is DFQATT and CDR2 SNEGSKA (reference sequence). The CDR3 spans 12 residues. The CDR3 protein is CSAPDSGYGYTF. CDR3 bases: TGCAGTGCACCGGACAGTGGATATGGCTACACCTTC.

There are many counts of this clonotype. The chain links TRBV27 to TRBJ1-1; 7 nucleotides line up with TRBD1. Per the germline V gene, CDR1 is MNHEY and CDR2 is SMNVEV (reference sequence). The V and J ends lost 7 bases and 0 bases, in that order; junction bases with no gene match: 8. The CDR3 runs 15 residues. The CDR3, as DNA: TGTGCCAGCACCGCCGGGACAGTAGTGAACACTGAAGCTTTCTTT. This encodes CASTAGTVVNTEAFF.

The chain carries TRBV20-1 and TRBJ2-5; TRBD2 matches 10 bases. Germline loops: CDR1 DFQATT, CDR2 SNEGSKA (reference sequence). This CDR3 spans 16 amino acids. J lost 4 bases, V lost 6 bases, and 14 bases had no gene match. CDR3 sequence (DNA): TGCAGTGCCATCCCGGGTCTAGCGGGAGTGGCAGAGACCCAGTACTTC. Amino acids: CSAIPGLAGVAETQYF.

The chain uses TRBV20-1 and TRBJ1-5; weak D call: TRBD1 (5 bases). V lost 1 base and J lost 4, with 11 bases in between. CDR1 is DFQATT, CDR2 SNEGSKA, per germline (reference sequence). There are 14 residues in the CDR3. CDR3 nucleotide sequence: TGCAGTGCTAGAGGTGGGGGTGGGAATCAGCCCCAGCATTTT. Translated, it gives CSARGGGGNQPQHF.

The chain recombines TRBV11-3 with TRBJ2-1; 10 bases are a match to TRBD2. With 5 bases clipped from V and 6 bases from J, the junction kept 7 bases outside the gene matches. CDR3 length equals 15 residues. Germline assignment: CDR1 SGHNT and CDR2 YENEEA. The CDR3: CASSGSGRASNEQFF. The CDR3 bases are TGTGCCAGCAGCGGAAGCGGGAGGGCCTCCAATGAGCAGTTCTTC.

The chain links TRBV14 to TRBJ2-7; no clear D gene. In germline, CDR1 is SGHDN, CDR2 FVKESK. This CDR3 comprises 13 residues. Trimming cost V 2 bases and J 6 bases, with 11 bases left between them. The CDR3 sequence: CASSQLDVREQYF. The CDR3, as DNA: TGTGCCAGCAGCCAATTAGACGTCCGCGAGCAGTACTTC.

V usage is TRBV5-6 and J usage is TRBJ1-5, with 8 bases aligning to TRBD1. The CDR3 has 15 residues. V lost 6 bases and J lost 3; bases outside the gene matches: 8. CDR1 and CDR2 from the germline V gene are SGHDT and YYEEEE. The CDR3 reads CASKSSDRDNQPQHF. The CDR3 nucleotides are TGTGCCAGCAAGAGTTCGGACAGGGACAATCAGCCCCAGCATTTT.

This clonotype has ten or more counts. The V call is TRBV12-5, the J call TRBJ2-3; D gene ambiguous. This CDR3 is 16 amino acids long. Germline assignment: CDR1 LGHNT and CDR2 FRNRAP. Between the trimmed V and J ends, which lost 1 base and 0 bases, there was a span of 11 bases. The CDR3 region has the DNA TGTGCTAGTGGTTTGGGTACGAGTTCTAGCACAGATACGCAGTATTTT. This sequence encodes CASGLGTSSSTDTQYF.

This clonotype was detected only a few times. The genes are TRBV5-6 and TRBJ1-2; 8 nucleotides match TRBD1. The CDR3 is 16 residues long. The V segment lost 4 bases and the J segment 0 bases; nucleotides outside the gene matches: 8. Germline-derived CDR1 and CDR2 are SGHDT and YYEEEE. The CDR3: CASSPGRDRPNYGYTF. The CDR3 DNA reads TGTGCCAGCAGCCCAGGGAGGGACAGGCCTAACTATGGCTACACCTTC.

This clonotype occurred a few times. The V and J genes are TRBV28 and TRBJ2-3; D is ambiguous. From germline, CDR1 is MDHEN and CDR2 SYDVKM. The length of the CDR3 is 13 residues. Trimming took off 0 bases at V and 3 bases at J, with 4 bases between the two ends. Written as DNA, the CDR3 is TGTGCCAGCAGTTTATGGCCTACAGATACGCAGTATTTT. Amino acid sequence: CASSLWPTDTQYF.

The chain couples TRBV28 to TRBJ1-1; TRBD1 aligns across 7 bases. Trimming took 5 bases from V and 7 from J; bases not matched to a gene: 13. The V gene's germline CDR1 is MDHEN and CDR2 SYDVKM. This CDR3 comprises 15 residues. CDR3 amino acids: CASSPETGLVGEAFF. In DNA form, the CDR3 reads TGTGCCAGCAGTCCAGAGACAGGGTTGGTTGGTGAAGCTTTCTTT. Combining the CDR3 with reference TRBV28 and TRBJ1-1 gives the whole variable domain DVKVTQSSRYLVKRTGEKVFLECVQDMDHENMFWYRQDPGLGLRLIYFSYDVKMKEKGDIPEGYSVSREKKERFSLILESASTNQTSMYLCASSPETGLVGEAFFGQGTRLTVV.

There are many counts of this clonotype. The chain couples TRBV5-6 to TRBJ2-3; D is possibly TRBD2 (5 bases). The CDR3 spans 16 residues. V was cut by 0 bases and J by 0 bases, with 11 bases left in between. Germline V CDR1 and CDR2: SGHDT, YYEEEE. The CDR3 nucleotides read TGTGCCAGCAGCTTGGGACTAAGCAGCAGCACAGATACGCAGTATTTT. It encodes CASSLGLSSSTDTQYF.

This clonotype has a count of ten or more. The rearrangement joins TRBV11-1 to TRBJ2-3; 10 nucleotides line up with TRBD2. This CDR3 has 17 residues. Trimming took 1 base from V and 6 from J; bases not matched to a gene: 10. CDR1 is SGHAT and CDR2 is FQDESV in the germline V gene (reference sequence). CDR3 sequence (DNA): TGTGCCAGCAGCTTAGAAGGAAGAGGACTAGCGGCGGATACGCAGTATTTT. Its translation: CASSLEGRGLAADTQYF.

Ten or more counts support this clonotype. This rearrangement joins TRBV30 to TRBJ1-2; D possibly corresponds to TRBD1 (6 bases). Per germline, CDR1 GTSNPN and CDR2 SVGIG (reference sequence). Trimming removed 2 bases at V and 5 bases at J, with 18 bases between. The CDR3 covers 15 residues. CDR3 in DNA: TGTGCCTGGAGTACCACGGGAGGGGGGATTTATGGCTACACCTTC. It codes for CAWSTTGGGIYGYTF. Supplemented by reference TRBV30 and TRBJ1-2, the full variable domain reads SQTIHQWPATLVQPVGSPLSLECTVEGTSNPNLYWYRQAAGRGLQLLFYSVGIGQISSEVPQNLSASRPQDRQFILSSKKLLLSDSGFYLCAWSTTGGGIYGYTFGSGTRLTVV.

In this sample, this clonotype turned up many times. V usage is TRBV7-2 and J usage is TRBJ2-1; 7 bases line up with TRBD2. J was trimmed by 10 bases and V by 1 base; bases with no gene match: 4. Germline CDR1 SGHTA, CDR2 FQGNSA. The CDR3 is 13 amino acids. CDR3 sequence (DNA): TGTGCCAGCAGCTTAGAAGCGGGGTACGAGCAGTTCTTC. This codes for CASSLEAGYEQFF.

V and J are TRBV5-1 and TRBJ1-1; D gene ambiguous. CDR1 and CDR2 from the germline V gene are SGHRS and YFSETQ. This CDR3 is 17 amino acids long. V was cut by 0 bases and J by 0 bases, with 15 bases left in between. The CDR3 here is CASSLGRGSLVNTEAFF. The CDR3 nucleotides are TGCGCCAGCAGCTTGGGGCGGGGTTCTCTGGTGAACACTGAAGCTTTCTTT.

This clonotype has a count of ten or more. The CDR3 protein is CASSPPRVLGLLDSYEQYF. For the CDR3, the DNA is TGTGCCAGCAGCCCGCCTCGGGTGTTAGGCCTACTCGACTCCTACGAGCAGTACTTC. The genes are TRBV7-2 and TRBJ2-7; no firm D call. The V end was cut by 5 bases, the J end by 0 bases, with 26 bases between. Germline V CDR1 and CDR2: SGHTA, FQGNSA. This CDR3 is built from 19 residues.

In this sample, this clonotype turned up many times. The rearrangement uses TRBV7-9 and TRBJ2-1, with 13 bases that match TRBD2. Trimming at V came to 5 bases and at J to 9 bases, leaving 7 bases not matched to a gene. The CDR3 contains 15 residues. Germline values: CDR1 SEHNR, CDR2 FQNEAQ (reference sequence). The chain's CDR3 is CASSLGTSGTGEQFF. As DNA, the CDR3 is TGTGCCAGCAGCCTCGGGACTAGCGGGACCGGTGAGCAGTTCTTC.